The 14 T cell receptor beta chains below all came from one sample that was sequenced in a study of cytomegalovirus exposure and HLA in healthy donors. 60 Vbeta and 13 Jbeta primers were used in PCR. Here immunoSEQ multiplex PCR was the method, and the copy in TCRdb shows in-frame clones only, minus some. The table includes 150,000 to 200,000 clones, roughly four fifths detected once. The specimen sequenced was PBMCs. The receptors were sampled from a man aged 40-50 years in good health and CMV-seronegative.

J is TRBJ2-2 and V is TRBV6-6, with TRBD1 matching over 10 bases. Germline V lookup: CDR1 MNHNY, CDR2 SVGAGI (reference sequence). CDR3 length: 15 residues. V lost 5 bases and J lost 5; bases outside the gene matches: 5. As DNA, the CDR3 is TGTGCCAGCAGTCTATCGGGACAGGGGACCGGGGAGCTGTTTTTT. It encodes CASSLSGQGTGELFF.

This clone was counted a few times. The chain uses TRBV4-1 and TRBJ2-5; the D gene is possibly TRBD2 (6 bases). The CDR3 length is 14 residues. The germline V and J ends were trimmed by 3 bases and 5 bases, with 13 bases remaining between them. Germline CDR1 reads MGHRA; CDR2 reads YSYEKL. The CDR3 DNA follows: TGCGCCAGCAGCCAGGGACTTCCAGGGGAGACCCAGTACTTC. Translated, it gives CASSQGLPGETQYF.

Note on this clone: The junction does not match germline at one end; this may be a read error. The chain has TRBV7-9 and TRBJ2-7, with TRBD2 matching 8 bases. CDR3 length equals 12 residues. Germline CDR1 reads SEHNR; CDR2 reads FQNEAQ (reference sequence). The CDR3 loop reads CSSILTGGEQYF. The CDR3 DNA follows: TGTTCCAGCATCCTTACGGGGGGGGAGCAGTACTTC.

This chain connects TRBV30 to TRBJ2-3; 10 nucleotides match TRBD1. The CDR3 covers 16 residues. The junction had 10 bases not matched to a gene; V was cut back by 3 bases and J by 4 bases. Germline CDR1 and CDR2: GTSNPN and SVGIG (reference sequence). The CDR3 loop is CAWSGGDRGSADTQYF. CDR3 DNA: TGTGCCTGGAGCGGTGGGGACAGGGGATCCGCAGATACGCAGTATTTT.

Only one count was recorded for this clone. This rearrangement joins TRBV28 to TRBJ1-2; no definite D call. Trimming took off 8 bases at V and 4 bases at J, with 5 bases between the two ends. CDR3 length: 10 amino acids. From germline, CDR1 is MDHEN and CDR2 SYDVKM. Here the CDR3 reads CASFSYGYTF. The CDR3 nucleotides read TGTGCCAGCTTCTCCTATGGCTACACCTTC.

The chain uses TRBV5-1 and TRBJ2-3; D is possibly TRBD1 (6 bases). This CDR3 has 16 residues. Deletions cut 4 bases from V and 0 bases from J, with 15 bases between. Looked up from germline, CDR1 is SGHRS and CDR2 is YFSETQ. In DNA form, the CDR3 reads TGCGCCAGCAGCCAAGGGACATACGCTAGCACAGATACGCAGTATTTT. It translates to CASSQGTYASTDTQYF.

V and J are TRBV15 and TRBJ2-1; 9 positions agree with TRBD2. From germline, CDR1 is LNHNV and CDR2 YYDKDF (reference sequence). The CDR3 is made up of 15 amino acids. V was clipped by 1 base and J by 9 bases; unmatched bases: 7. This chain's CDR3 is CATSRVAGAGGEQFF. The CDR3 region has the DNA TGTGCCACCAGCAGAGTAGCGGGGGCCGGGGGTGAGCAGTTCTTC.

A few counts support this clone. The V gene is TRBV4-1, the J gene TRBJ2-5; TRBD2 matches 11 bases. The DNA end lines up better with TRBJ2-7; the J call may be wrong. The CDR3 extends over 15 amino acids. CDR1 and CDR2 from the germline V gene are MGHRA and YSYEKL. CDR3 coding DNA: TGCGCCAGCAGCCAAGAACTAGCGGGGGTCTACGAGCAGTACTTC. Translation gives CASSQELAGVYEQYF.

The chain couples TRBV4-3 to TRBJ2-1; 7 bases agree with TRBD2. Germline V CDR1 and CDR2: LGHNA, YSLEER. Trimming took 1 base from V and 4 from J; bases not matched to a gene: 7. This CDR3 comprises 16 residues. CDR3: CASSQAGSGVYNEQFF. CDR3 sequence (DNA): TGCGCCAGCAGCCAAGCGGGCAGCGGGGTTTACAATGAGCAGTTCTTC.

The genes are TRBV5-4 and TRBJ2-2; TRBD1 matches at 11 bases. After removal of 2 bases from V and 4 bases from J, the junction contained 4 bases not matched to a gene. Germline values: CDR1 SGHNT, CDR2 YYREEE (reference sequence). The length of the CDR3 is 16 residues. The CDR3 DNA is TGTGCCAGCAGCTTTGGGACAGGGGGTCGCACCGGGGAGCTGTTTTTT. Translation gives CASSFGTGGRTGELFF.

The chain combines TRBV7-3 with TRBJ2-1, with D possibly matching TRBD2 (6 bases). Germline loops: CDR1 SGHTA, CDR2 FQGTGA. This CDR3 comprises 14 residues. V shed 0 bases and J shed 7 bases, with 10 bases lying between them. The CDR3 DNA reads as TGTGCCAGCAGCTTAACAGGCGGGGTTAATGAGCAGTTCTTC. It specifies CASSLTGGVNEQFF.

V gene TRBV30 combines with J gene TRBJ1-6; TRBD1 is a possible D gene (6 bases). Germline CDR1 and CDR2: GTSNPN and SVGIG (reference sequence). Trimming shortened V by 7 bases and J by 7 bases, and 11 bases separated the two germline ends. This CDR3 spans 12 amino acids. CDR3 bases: TGTGCCTCAATAGGACAGAATTCACCCCTCCACTTT. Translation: CASIGQNSPLHF. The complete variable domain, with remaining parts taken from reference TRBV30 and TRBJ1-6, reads SQTIHQWPATLVQPVGSPLSLECTVEGTSNPNLYWYRQAAGRGLQLLFYSVGIGQISSEVPQNLSASRPQDRQFILSSKKLLLSDSGFYLCASIGQNSPLHFGNGTRLTVT.

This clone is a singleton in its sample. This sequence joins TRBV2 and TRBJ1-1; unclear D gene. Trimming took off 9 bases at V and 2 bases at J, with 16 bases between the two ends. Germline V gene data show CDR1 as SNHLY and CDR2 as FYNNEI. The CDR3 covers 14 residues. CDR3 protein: CARTIHRFNTEAFF. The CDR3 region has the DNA TGTGCCAGAACAATACATCGTTTTAACACTGAAGCTTTCTTT.

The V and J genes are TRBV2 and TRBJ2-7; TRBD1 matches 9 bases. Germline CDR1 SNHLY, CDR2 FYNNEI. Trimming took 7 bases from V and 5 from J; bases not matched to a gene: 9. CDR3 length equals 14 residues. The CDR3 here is CASTRDRAIDEQYF. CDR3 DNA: TGTGCCAGCACCAGGGACAGGGCGATTGACGAGCAGTACTTC.